Listed here are 20 T cell receptor beta chains from one sample, sequenced in a study of cytomegalovirus exposure and HLA in healthy donors (dated by TCRdb to the late 2010s). Library construction relied on the immunoSEQ multiplex PCR assay. A mixture of 60 forward primers for TCR Vbeta segments and 13 reverse primers for TCR Jbeta segments was used in the multiplex PCR. TCRdb stores this immuneACCESS table with in-frame sequences only. Part of the clones is absent; in the studies checked, under half of the shortfall reflects unresolved V genes, and no reason is known for the rest. Across this sample there are about 200,000 clones, with around 87% seen only once. Jointly, the top ten make up roughly 1.3% of the sample. Sequencing input: PBMCs. Receptors originate from a man aged 25 to 40 in good health and CMV-seronegative.

Comments on this clone: The junction and the germline gene differ at one end; a read error may be behind it. The gene calls are TRBV7-9 and TRBJ1-1; D call uncertain. The CDR3 has 14 residues. Germline loops: CDR1 SEHNR, CDR2 FQNEAQ (reference sequence). The CDR3 sequence is CASRLGRVNTEAFF. The CDR3 DNA is TGTGCCAGCAGATTAGGGAGGGTGAACACTGAAGCTTTCTTT.

In the case of this clone: The junction differs from germline at one of its ends, possibly a read error. This chain links TRBV7-9 with TRBJ2-1; the match to TRBD2 covers 13 bases. This CDR3 has 17 amino acids. Germline V gene data show CDR1 as SEHNR and CDR2 as FQNEAQ (reference sequence). The CDR3 DNA is TGTTCCAGCAGCTCCCGGGGGGGACTAGCGGGACACAATGAGCAGTTCTTC. This translates into CSSSSRGGLAGHNEQFF.

The CDR3 nucleotides read TGTGCCAGCAGACCACTGACAGAAACTAGCAATCAGCCCCAGCATTTT. Translation: CASRPLTETSNQPQHF. The chain is built from TRBV6-6 and TRBJ1-5; D perhaps matches TRBD1 (5 bases). The CDR3 contains 16 residues. Germline lookup yields CDR1 MNHNY and CDR2 SVGAGI (reference sequence). Trimming left V 6 bases short and J 0 bases short, with 15 bases between.

The count of this clone is one. The chain carries TRBV7-2 and TRBJ2-3; D perhaps matches TRBD2 (6 bases). This CDR3 is 15 amino acids long. The V end lost 5 bases, the J end lost 6 bases, and 18 bases lay between the germline ends. Germline V lookup: CDR1 SGHTA, CDR2 FQGNSA. CDR3 sequence: CASSTTSGGWDTQYF. The CDR3 coding sequence is TGTGCCAGCAGCACGACTAGTGGAGGATGGGATACGCAGTATTTT. The full variable domain, with the rest looked up from reference TRBV7-2 and TRBJ2-3, is GAGVSQSPSNKVTEKGKDVELRCDPISGHTALYWYRQSLGQGLEFLIYFQGNSAPDKSGLPSDRFSAERTGGSVSTLTIQRTQQEDSAVYLCASSTTSGGWDTQYFGPGTRLTVL.

This chain joins TRBV28 and TRBJ2-7, with 11 bases lining up with TRBD2. V was pared by 5 bases and J by 2 bases, with 11 bases of the junction left unmatched. CDR1 and CDR2 (germline): MDHEN, SYDVKM. This CDR3 region has 17 residues. In DNA, the CDR3 is TGTGCCAGCAGTCAGCTAGCGGGGGGATCTTTGACCTACGAGCAGTACTTC. This gives the protein CASSQLAGGSLTYEQYF. The whole variable domain, filled in from reference TRBV28 and TRBJ2-7, reads DVKVTQSSRYLVKRTGEKVFLECVQDMDHENMFWYRQDPGLGLRLIYFSYDVKMKEKGDIPEGYSVSREKKERFSLILESASTNQTSMYLCASSQLAGGSLTYEQYFGPGTRLTVT.

The rearrangement uses TRBV4-1 and TRBJ1-5, with D perhaps TRBD1 (6 bases). Trimming pared 1 base from V and 6 bases from J, leaving 16 bases between. Germline CDR1 reads MGHRA; CDR2 reads YSYEKL. This CDR3 is built from 16 residues. The CDR3 coding sequence is TGCGCCAGCAGCCAAGGGGGCACAGGGAGAGCTCAGCCCCAGCATTTT. Residues: CASSQGGTGRAQPQHF.

This chain uses TRBV4-1 with TRBJ1-2; a weak D match, TRBD1 (6 bases). In germline, CDR1 is MGHRA, CDR2 YSYEKL. V shed 4 bases and J shed 13 bases, with 16 bases lying between them. CDR3 length equals 12 residues. The DNA for the CDR3 is TGCGCCAGCAGCCCCTCGGGACACCTTATCACCTTC. Translated: CASSPSGHLITF.

V is TRBV7-6 and J is TRBJ2-1; 7 positions agree with TRBD1. The CDR3 length is 17 residues. Losses at the gene ends were 1 base for V and 3 bases for J; bases not matched to a gene: 9. Germline CDR1 is SGHVS and CDR2 is FNYEAQ. DNA for the CDR3: TGTGCCAGCAGCTTAGACCCCAGGGGGACGAACTACAATGAGCAGTTCTTC. The encoded protein is CASSLDPRGTNYNEQFF.

The chain is built from TRBV6-1 and TRBJ1-5; possibly TRBD1 for D (6 bases). Trimming took 7 bases from V and 4 from J, leaving 17 bases between them. CDR3 size: 15 residues. CDR1 and CDR2 (germline): MNHNS, SASEGT. The CDR3 here is CASNFNGRGNQPQHF. The CDR3 nucleotides are TGTGCCAGCAACTTTAATGGTAGGGGGAATCAGCCCCAGCATTTT.

The V gene is TRBV6-1, the J gene TRBJ2-3, with TRBD2 matching 11 bases. V was clipped by 4 bases and J by 2 bases; unmatched bases: 11. CDR3 length: 18 residues. From germline, CDR1 is MNHNS and CDR2 SASEGT. The CDR3 reads CASSGLAGSLRATDTQYF. CDR3 DNA: TGTGCCAGCAGTGGACTAGCGGGGTCACTAAGGGCCACAGATACGCAGTATTTT.

This chain joins TRBV10-1 and TRBJ2-1, with 9 bases aligning to TRBD2. The length of the CDR3 is 15 residues. The junction had 8 bases not matched to a gene; V was cut back by 0 bases and J by 11 bases. In germline, CDR1 is WNHNN, CDR2 SYGVQD (reference sequence). CDR3 amino acids: CASSESGSGGDKQFF. CDR3 nucleotide sequence: TGCGCCAGCAGTGAGTCGGGTAGCGGGGGCGATAAGCAGTTCTTC.

This clone has a handful of counts. J is TRBJ2-5 and V is TRBV27; 9 nucleotides align to TRBD1. Germline V gives CDR1 MNHEY, CDR2 SMNVEV (reference sequence). The junction had 5 bases not matched to a gene; V was cut back by 3 bases and J by 6 bases. The CDR3 is 14 residues long. CDR3 in DNA: TGTGCCAGCAGTTTGGCCGGACAGGGGAAGACCCAGTACTTC. Protein sequence: CASSLAGQGKTQYF.

The chain couples TRBV5-1 to TRBJ2-1, with 7 bases identical to TRBD2. The CDR3 is 13 amino acids. After removal of 5 bases from V and 6 bases from J, the junction contained 5 bases not matched to a gene. Germline CDR1 reads SGHRS; CDR2 reads YFSETQ. CDR3 DNA sequence: TGCGCCAGCAGTTTCGGGACTATCAATGAGCAGTTCTTC. Amino acid sequence: CASSFGTINEQFF. The variable domain in full, completed from reference TRBV5-1 and TRBJ2-1, reads KAGVTQTPRYLIKTRGQQVTLSCSPISGHRSVSWYQQTPGQGLQFLFEYFSETQRNKGNFPGRFSGRQFSNSRSEMNVSTLELGDSALYLCASSFGTINEQFFGPGTRLTVL.

The CDR3 bases are TGTGCCAGCAGTCCCGTAGCGGGAGGGCGAAGGGAGACCCAGTACTTC. Protein sequence: CASSPVAGGRRETQYF. The chain uses TRBV6-4 and TRBJ2-5, with 11 bases aligning to TRBD2. This CDR3 region has 16 residues. The germline gives CDR1 MRHNA, CDR2 SNTAGT. With V trimmed by 5 bases and J by 5 bases, 10 bases remained unmatched.

The V call is TRBV6-5, the J call TRBJ2-5; tentative D call: TRBD2 (5 bases). CDR3 length: 15 residues. CDR1 and CDR2 (germline): MNHEY, SVGAGI. V lost 2 bases and J lost 5, with 15 bases in between. DNA for the CDR3: TGTGCCAGCAGTTACGAACGGGGTACGGAGGAGACCCAGTACTTC. Its translation: CASSYERGTEETQYF.

The CDR3 region has the DNA TGTGCCAGCAGGGCCGGGGGGTTAAGCAATCAGCCCCAGCATTTT. This gives the protein CASRAGGLSNQPQHF. V and J are TRBV28 and TRBJ1-5; weak D call: TRBD1 (5 bases). The germline V gene has CDR1 MDHEN and CDR2 SYDVKM. Trimming took off 6 bases at V and 1 base at J, with 13 bases between the two ends. The CDR3 sequence is 15 residues long.

The chain has TRBV6-6 and TRBJ2-7, with 7 bases lining up with TRBD2. V lost 4 bases, J lost 4 bases, and 7 bases stayed unmatched. The germline gives CDR1 MNHNY, CDR2 SVGAGI (reference sequence). The CDR3 sequence is 14 residues long. CDR3 amino acids: CASSLVAGGYEQYF. DNA of the CDR3: TGTGCCAGCAGTTTGGTAGCGGGCGGTTACGAGCAGTACTTC.

The V gene is TRBV5-1, the J gene TRBJ2-3; D is perhaps TRBD2 (6 bases). This CDR3 comprises 17 residues. V lost 0 bases and J 6 bases, leaving 20 bases between the germline ends. The germline V gene encodes CDR1 SGHRS and CDR2 YFSETQ. CDR3 in amino acids: CASSLDSGWSGGDTQYF. CDR3 bases: TGCGCCAGCAGCTTGGATTCCGGGTGGTCAGGAGGGGATACGCAGTATTTT.

The rearrangement links TRBV7-9 to TRBJ2-7; D ambiguous. V was cut by 5 bases and J by 0 bases, with 8 bases left in between. The CDR3 covers 13 residues. CDR1 is SEHNR, CDR2 FQNEAQ, per germline (reference sequence). CDR3 residues: CASSPSSSYEQYF. The CDR3 nucleotides read TGTGCCAGCAGCCCCTCCAGCTCCTACGAGCAGTACTTC.

This chain connects TRBV19 to TRBJ2-4; a weak D match, TRBD1 (5 bases). Germline CDR1 reads LNHDA; CDR2 reads SQIVND (reference sequence). The V and J ends lost 4 bases and 0 bases respectively, with 10 bases between them. The CDR3 covers 15 residues. The CDR3 DNA reads as TGTGCCAGTAGTAGTAGTAGGGGAGCCAAAAACATTCAGTACTTC. Amino acids: CASSSSRGAKNIQYF. Full variable domain (rest looked up from reference TRBV19 and TRBJ2-4): DGGITQSPKYLFRKEGQNVTLSCEQNLNHDAMYWYRQDPGQGLRLIYYSQIVNDFQKGDIAEGYSVSREKKESFPLTVTSAQKNPTAFYLCASSSSRGAKNIQYFGAGTRLSVL.